Listed below are T cell receptor beta chains from one sample, sequenced in a study of regulatory T cells in long-lasting Graves disease. MiXCR was run by TCRdb on the multiplex PCR reads, yielding one entry per CDR3 protein. The repertoire includes under 450,000 distinct CDR3 sequences, approximately 12% of them detected once, and 15% to 20% sits in the top ten. The same data also contributed to another study, on T cells in Graves' hyperthyroidism and ophthalmopathy.

The source material was peripheral blood mononuclear cells (PBMCs), sampled at new diagnosis, from a patient treated with antithyroid drugs. Receptor source: a woman between 18 and 30 years old with Graves disease. Each CDR3 is given with its conserved first and last residue. The D gene is left open where the match is weak. For some rows the clone size is stated as once, few or many, or as a class when expanded; others skip it.

d_gene: -
v_gene: TRBV20-1
abundance: many
j_gene: TRBJ1-1
CDR3aa: CSARTSQGSAEAFF
CDR3nt: TGCAGTGCTAGAACCTCCCAGGGTTCGGCTGAAGCTTTCTTT

d_gene: -
v_gene: TRBV7-9
abundance: many
j_gene: TRBJ2-7
CDR3aa: CASSSLIVESHEQYF
CDR3nt: TGTGCCAGCAGCTCATTAATTGTAGAGTCCCACGAGCAGTACTTC

d_gene: -
v_gene: TRBV24-1
abundance: -
j_gene: TRBJ2-1
CDR3aa: CATSDFPRGTYNEQFF
CDR3nt: TGTGCCACCAGTGATTTCCCTAGAGGGACCTATAATGAGCAGTTCTTC

d_gene: -
v_gene: TRBV13
abundance: few
j_gene: TRBJ2-7
CDR3aa: CTSSLGRAEQYF
CDR3nt: TGTACCAGCAGCTTAGGCCGAGCCGAGCAGTACTTC

d_gene: -
v_gene: TRBV7-2
abundance: many
j_gene: TRBJ1-1
CDR3aa: CASSLGRNMNTEAFF
CDR3nt: TGTGCCAGCAGCTTAGGACGGAACATGAACACTGAAGCTTTCTTT

d_gene: -
v_gene: TRBV29-1
abundance: many
j_gene: TRBJ2-5
CDR3aa: CSVEIRGAMLETQYF
CDR3nt: TGCAGCGTTGAAATAAGGGGAGCCATGTTGGAGACCCAGTACTTC

d_gene: -
v_gene: TRBV20-1
abundance: many
j_gene: TRBJ2-2
CDR3aa: CSARAPTGGRNTGELFF
CDR3nt: TGCAGTGCTAGGGCACCGACAGGCGGACGGAACACCGGGGAGCTGTTTTTT

d_gene: TRBD1
v_gene: TRBV7-2
abundance: few
j_gene: TRBJ1-5
CDR3aa: CASSLGPGGVQPQHF
CDR3nt: TGTGCCAGCAGCTTAGGTCCAGGGGGCGTACAGCCCCAGCATTTT

d_gene: -
v_gene: TRBV6-2/TRBV6-3
abundance: many
j_gene: TRBJ2-5
CDR3aa: CASSASTGGGETQYF
CDR3nt: TGTGCCAGCAGTGCCTCGACAGGTGGAGGCGAGACCCAGTACTTC

d_gene: -
v_gene: TRBV10-1
abundance: few
j_gene: TRBJ2-2
CDR3aa: CANTLARAGHGELFF
CDR3nt: TGCGCCAACACCTTAGCGAGGGCTGGTCACGGGGAGCTGTTTTTT

d_gene: -
v_gene: TRBV11-2
abundance: many
j_gene: TRBJ2-5
CDR3aa: CASSLAGHEGETQYF
CDR3nt: TGTGCCAGCAGCTTAGCGGGACACGAGGGAGAGACCCAGTACTTC

d_gene: TRBD2
v_gene: TRBV20-1
abundance: -
j_gene: TRBJ2-1
CDR3aa: CSAPPGRTGGRNEQFF
CDR3nt: TGCAGTGCTCCGCCGGGGAGAACGGGGGGGCGTAATGAGCAGTTCTTC

d_gene: -
v_gene: TRBV19
abundance: few
j_gene: TRBJ1-2
CDR3aa: CASSIIIQGYGYTF
CDR3nt: TGTGCCAGTAGTATCATTATTCAAGGATATGGCTACACCTTC

d_gene: TRBD1
v_gene: TRBV7-2
abundance: many
j_gene: TRBJ2-1
CDR3aa: CASSPDRGGGPYNEQFF
CDR3nt: TGTGCCAGCAGTCCGGACAGGGGGGGCGGTCCATACAATGAGCAGTTCTTC

d_gene: TRBD1
v_gene: TRBV6-1
abundance: many
j_gene: TRBJ1-1
CDR3aa: CASSEALTGTNTEAFF
CDR3nt: TGTGCCAGCAGTGAAGCATTGACAGGGACGAACACTGAAGCTTTCTTT

d_gene: TRBD1
v_gene: TRBV2
abundance: many
j_gene: TRBJ1-2
CDR3aa: CASSEAGGGYTF
CDR3nt: TGTGCCAGCAGTGAAGCAGGGGGCGGCTACACCTTC

d_gene: TRBD1
v_gene: TRBV11-1
abundance: -
j_gene: TRBJ1-1
CDR3aa: CASSLTGINTEAFF
CDR3nt: TGTGCCAGCAGCTTGACAGGGATTAACACTGAAGCTTTCTTT

d_gene: -
v_gene: TRBV6-2/TRBV6-3
abundance: -
j_gene: TRBJ2-3
CDR3aa: CASSYSVGTDTQYF
CDR3nt: TGTGCCAGCAGTTACTCCGTGGGCACAGATACGCAGTATTTT

d_gene: -
v_gene: TRBV24-1
abundance: many
j_gene: TRBJ2-1
CDR3aa: CATSDPPRGYNEQFF
CDR3nt: TGTGCCACCAGTGACCCGCCCCGGGGGTATAATGAGCAGTTCTTC

d_gene: -
v_gene: TRBV4-3
abundance: many
j_gene: TRBJ1-4
CDR3aa: CASSQDPGPEEKLFF
CDR3nt: TGCGCCAGCAGCCAAGATCCGGGGCCTGAGGAAAAACTGTTTTTT

d_gene: -
v_gene: TRBV12-3/TRBV12-4
abundance: many
j_gene: TRBJ1-2
CDR3aa: CASTSGGLNYGYTF
CDR3nt: TGTGCCAGCACCTCGGGAGGGCTCAACTATGGCTACACCTTC

d_gene: -
v_gene: TRBV5-1
abundance: many
j_gene: TRBJ2-7
CDR3aa: CASSLGGAVGYEQYF
CDR3nt: TGCGCCAGCAGCTTGGGGGGGGCGGTAGGATACGAGCAGTACTTC

d_gene: TRBD1
v_gene: TRBV28
abundance: many
j_gene: TRBJ1-1
CDR3aa: CASRADTGGGTEAFF
CDR3nt: TGTGCCAGCAGGGCCGATACAGGGGGCGGGACTGAAGCTTTCTTT

d_gene: -
v_gene: TRBV25-1
abundance: many
j_gene: TRBJ1-1
CDR3aa: CASRETDMNTEAFF
CDR3nt: TGTGCCAGCAGAGAGACAGACATGAACACTGAAGCTTTCTTT

d_gene: -
v_gene: TRBV28
abundance: many
j_gene: TRBJ2-2
CDR3aa: CASSTRTPANTGELFF
CDR3nt: TGTGCCAGCAGCACCCGAACACCAGCGAACACCGGGGAGCTGTTTTTT

d_gene: -
v_gene: TRBV20-1
abundance: -
j_gene: TRBJ2-1
CDR3aa: CSARNLYNEQFF
CDR3nt: TGCAGTGCTAGAAACTTGTACAATGAGCAGTTCTTC

d_gene: TRBD1
v_gene: TRBV28
abundance: many
j_gene: TRBJ2-7
CDR3aa: CASSSNTGVGEQYF
CDR3nt: TGTGCCAGCAGTTCCAACACAGGGGTAGGCGAGCAGTACTTC

d_gene: TRBD1
v_gene: TRBV7-2
abundance: few
j_gene: TRBJ2-5
CDR3aa: CASRYRQGAMTQYF
CDR3nt: TGTGCCAGCAGATACCGACAGGGGGCGATGACCCAGTACTTC

d_gene: TRBD2
v_gene: TRBV29-1
abundance: many
j_gene: TRBJ2-1
CDR3aa: CSVEGGLAGYNEQFF
CDR3nt: TGCAGCGTTGAAGGGGGTCTAGCGGGATACAATGAGCAGTTCTTC

d_gene: TRBD2
v_gene: TRBV4-1
abundance: -
j_gene: TRBJ2-1
CDR3aa: CASSQPSGREQFF
CDR3nt: TGCGCCAGCAGCCAACCCAGCGGGAGGGAGCAATTCTTC

d_gene: -
v_gene: TRBV3-1
abundance: -
j_gene: TRBJ2-6
CDR3aa: CASSQDPYIYSGANVLTF
CDR3nt: TGTGCCAGCAGCCAAGATCCCTATATCTACTCTGGGGCCAACGTCCTGACTTTC

d_gene: -
v_gene: TRBV19
abundance: -
j_gene: TRBJ1-5
CDR3aa: CASPGQPNQPQHF
CDR3nt: TGTGCCAGTCCGGGACAACCAAATCAGCCCCAGCATTTT

d_gene: TRBD1
v_gene: TRBV27
abundance: few
j_gene: TRBJ2-6
CDR3aa: CATYFRDRSSGANVLTF
CDR3nt: TGTGCCACCTATTTCCGGGACAGAAGCTCTGGGGCCAACGTCCTGACTTTC

d_gene: TRBD2
v_gene: TRBV4-1
abundance: -
j_gene: TRBJ2-1
CDR3aa: CASSLGTSGSYEQFF
CDR3nt: TGCGCCAGCAGCCTAGGGACTAGCGGGAGCTATGAGCAGTTCTTC

d_gene: -
v_gene: TRBV28
abundance: few
j_gene: TRBJ2-2
CDR3aa: CASMRSNTRELFF
CDR3nt: TGTGCCAGCATGAGGTCGAACACCAGGGAGCTGTTTTTT

d_gene: TRBD2
v_gene: TRBV7-9
abundance: few
j_gene: TRBJ2-3
CDR3aa: CASSLRTSGGWTDTQYF
CDR3nt: TGTGCCAGCAGCTTAAGGACTAGCGGGGGATGGACAGATACGCAGTATTTT

d_gene: -
v_gene: TRBV19
abundance: many
j_gene: TRBJ1-2
CDR3aa: CASTPTSAVYGYTF
CDR3nt: TGTGCCAGTACCCCGACCTCCGCCGTCTATGGCTACACCTTC

d_gene: -
v_gene: TRBV7-8
abundance: many
j_gene: TRBJ2-5
CDR3aa: CASSLQPRVGETQYF
CDR3nt: TGTGCCAGCAGCCTTCAACCCCGGGTCGGAGAGACCCAGTACTTC

d_gene: -
v_gene: TRBV28
abundance: few
j_gene: TRBJ2-7
CDR3aa: CASRLDSSYEQYF
CDR3nt: TGTGCCAGCAGGCTAGACAGCTCCTACGAGCAGTACTTC

d_gene: -
v_gene: TRBV7-8
abundance: many
j_gene: TRBJ2-1
CDR3aa: CASSLDRGTLSYNEQFF
CDR3nt: TGTGCCAGCAGCTTAGATCGAGGGACCCTCTCCTACAATGAGCAGTTCTTC

d_gene: -
v_gene: TRBV7-3
abundance: -
j_gene: TRBJ1-3
CDR3aa: CASSLTRGTGNTIYF
CDR3nt: TGTGCCAGCAGCTTAACTCGGGGGACTGGAAACACCATATATTTT

d_gene: -
v_gene: TRBV12-3/TRBV12-4
abundance: many
j_gene: TRBJ2-1
CDR3aa: CASSYMAGRNNEQFF
CDR3nt: TGTGCCAGCAGTTACATGGCAGGACGAAACAATGAGCAGTTCTTC

d_gene: TRBD1
v_gene: TRBV7-9
abundance: many
j_gene: TRBJ2-2
CDR3aa: CASRWDRNTGELFF
CDR3nt: TGTGCCAGCAGGTGGGACAGAAACACCGGGGAGCTGTTTTTT

d_gene: -
v_gene: TRBV7-9
abundance: many
j_gene: TRBJ2-5
CDR3aa: CASSLGPGETQYF
CDR3nt: TGTGCCAGCAGCTTGGGGCCGGGGGAGACCCAGTACTTC

d_gene: -
v_gene: TRBV5-1
abundance: few
j_gene: TRBJ2-1
CDR3aa: CASSLSVSNEQFF
CDR3nt: TGCGCCAGCAGCTTGTCGGTCAGCAATGAGCAGTTCTTC

d_gene: TRBD2
v_gene: TRBV20-1
abundance: many
j_gene: TRBJ2-5
CDR3aa: CSARPFTGGRKETQYF
CDR3nt: TGCAGTGCTAGGCCCTTTACGGGGGGGAGGAAGGAGACCCAGTACTTC

d_gene: -
v_gene: TRBV9
abundance: few
j_gene: TRBJ2-7
CDR3aa: CASSVGTAFYERYF
CDR3nt: TGTGCCAGCAGCGTTGGGACGGCGTTCTACGAGCGGTACTTC

d_gene: TRBD1
v_gene: TRBV11-2
abundance: many
j_gene: TRBJ2-2
CDR3aa: CASSPRPPSGGPGELFF
CDR3nt: TGTGCCAGCAGCCCAAGACCGCCTTCAGGGGGCCCCGGGGAGCTGTTTTTT

d_gene: TRBD2
v_gene: TRBV2
abundance: many
j_gene: TRBJ2-3
CDR3aa: CASSEAGSGGDTQYF
CDR3nt: TGTGCCAGCAGTGAAGCGGGGTCGGGAGGCGATACGCAGTATTTT

d_gene: -
v_gene: TRBV15
abundance: -
j_gene: TRBJ2-2
CDR3aa: CATSGGRTANTGELFF
CDR3nt: TGTGCCACCAGCGGGGGACGGACCGCGAACACCGGGGAGCTGTTTTTT

d_gene: TRBD2
v_gene: TRBV20-1
abundance: many
j_gene: TRBJ2-1
CDR3aa: CSARVFNLAGKSYNEQFF
CDR3nt: TGCAGTGCTAGAGTTTTCAACCTAGCGGGCAAGTCCTACAATGAGCAGTTCTTC

d_gene: -
v_gene: TRBV6-5
abundance: few
j_gene: TRBJ2-3
CDR3aa: CASSYSRGLLNPQYF
CDR3nt: TGTGCCAGCAGTTACTCGAGGGGACTTCTGAATCCGCAGTATTTT

d_gene: -
v_gene: TRBV5-1
abundance: many
j_gene: TRBJ2-4
CDR3aa: CASSLIDSRDIQYF
CDR3nt: TGCGCCAGCAGCTTGATAGACTCCAGGGACATTCAGTACTTC

d_gene: -
v_gene: TRBV2
abundance: many
j_gene: TRBJ1-1
CDR3aa: CASSAGRTTEAFF
CDR3nt: TGTGCCAGCAGTGCGGGCAGGACTACTGAAGCTTTCTTT

d_gene: -
v_gene: TRBV7-2
abundance: -
j_gene: TRBJ1-1
CDR3aa: CASSLWAHEAFF
CDR3nt: TGTGCCAGCAGCTTATGGGCCCATGAAGCTTTCTTT

d_gene: -
v_gene: TRBV6-1
abundance: few
j_gene: TRBJ2-1
CDR3aa: CATTGTPYNEQFF
CDR3nt: TGTGCCACTACCGGGACACCGTACAATGAGCAGTTCTTC

d_gene: -
v_gene: TRBV28
abundance: many
j_gene: TRBJ1-1
CDR3aa: CASSLTVKNTEAFF
CDR3nt: TGTGCCAGCAGCTTGACAGTGAAGAACACTGAAGCTTTCTTT

d_gene: TRBD1
v_gene: TRBV11-2
abundance: many
j_gene: TRBJ2-6
CDR3aa: CASSLGYGTAPVLTF
CDR3nt: TGTGCCAGCAGCTTAGGGTACGGGACAGCACCCGTCCTGACTTTC

d_gene: TRBD2
v_gene: TRBV20-1
abundance: few
j_gene: TRBJ2-1
CDR3aa: CSARPGRDEQFF
CDR3nt: TGCAGTGCTAGACCGGGGAGGGATGAGCAGTTCTTC